These 3 T cell receptor beta chains were sequenced from one sample in a study of blood T cell repertoires in COVID-19. Only in-frame clones appear in the TCRdb table, and some are missing; sequencing was by immunoSEQ multiplex PCR. This table holds some 260,000 clones, approximately 90% found once. The source material was PBMCs or T cells enriched from blood (not recorded which). Receptor source: a young woman with acute COVID-19.

This chain connects TRBV9 to TRBJ2-1; 9 positions match TRBD2. From germline, CDR1 is SGDLS and CDR2 YYNGEE. The CDR3 is made up of 15 amino acids. The junction had 4 bases not matched to a gene; V was cut back by 4 bases and J by 2 bases. Written as DNA, the CDR3 is TGTGCCAGCAGCCCCCGGACTAGCGCCTACAATGAGCAGTTCTTC. Encoded protein: CASSPRTSAYNEQFF. Based on the CDR3 plus reference TRBV9 and TRBJ2-1, the full variable domain is DSGVTQTPKHLITATGQRVTLRCSPRSGDLSVYWYQQSLDQGLQFLIQYYNGEERAKGNILERFSAQQFPDLHSELNLSSLELGDSALYFCASSPRTSAYNEQFFGPGTRLTVL.

V gene TRBV5-1 combines with J gene TRBJ1-2, with 9 bases identical to TRBD1. CDR1 is SGHRS and CDR2 is YFSETQ in the germline V gene. V dropped 4 bases and J dropped 8; count of bases not matched to a gene: 9. The CDR3 contains 14 residues. The CDR3 coding sequence is TGCGCCAGCAGCAGACCGGGACAGGGTTCCGGCTACACCTTC. Protein product: CASSRPGQGSGYTF.

The rearrangement uses TRBV4-1 and TRBJ1-3, with D perhaps matching TRBD1 (6 bases). The ends were cut back, 0 bases at V and 7 bases at J, with 10 bases in the middle. Germline loops: CDR1 MGHRA, CDR2 YSYEKL. The CDR3 has 14 amino acids. CDR3 in amino acids: CASSQETGWNTIYF. The DNA for the CDR3 is TGCGCCAGCAGCCAAGAGACAGGTTGGAACACCATATATTTT.